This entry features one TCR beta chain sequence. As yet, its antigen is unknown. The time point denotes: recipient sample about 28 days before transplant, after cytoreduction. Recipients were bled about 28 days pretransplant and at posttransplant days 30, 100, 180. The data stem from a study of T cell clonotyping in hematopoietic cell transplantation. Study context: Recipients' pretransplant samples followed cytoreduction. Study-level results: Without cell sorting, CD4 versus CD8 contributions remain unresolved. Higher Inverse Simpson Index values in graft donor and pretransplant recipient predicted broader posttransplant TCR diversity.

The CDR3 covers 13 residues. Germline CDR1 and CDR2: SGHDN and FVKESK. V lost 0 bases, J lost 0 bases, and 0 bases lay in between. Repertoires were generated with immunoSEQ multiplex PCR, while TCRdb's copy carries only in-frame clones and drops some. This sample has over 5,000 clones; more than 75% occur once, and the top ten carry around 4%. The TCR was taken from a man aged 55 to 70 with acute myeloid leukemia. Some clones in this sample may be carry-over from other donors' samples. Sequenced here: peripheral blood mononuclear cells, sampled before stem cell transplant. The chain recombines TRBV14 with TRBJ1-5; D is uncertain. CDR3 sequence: CASSQDSNQPQHF. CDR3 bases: TGTGCCAGCAGCCAAGATAGCAATCAGCCCCAGCATTTT.